This T cell receptor beta chain was observed in a study of cytomegalovirus exposure and HLA in healthy donors (dated by TCRdb to 2015 to 2018). The study in broad terms: According to a later analysis, one platform produced both the approximately 110 validation repertoires and the 666 repertoires of the first cohort. The study was designed to test whether signatures of past pathogen exposure could be identified by cataloging public T cell receptors. Along with the roughly 700-subject first cohort, a separate validation cohort of some 130 different subjects was used. High-throughput TCR immunosequencing, statistical association of individual TCRs with disease status, and machine learning were combined to predict cytomegalovirus infection status. Study-wide findings and limitations: The classifier was reported to diagnose cytomegalovirus status with high specificity and sensitivity in both the original cohort and the validation cohort. A total of roughly 160 TCR beta chains were listed by the study as associated with cytomegalovirus. A later analysis found that TCRs clustered in the first cohort also tended to co-occur in the 120 validation repertoires, with 94% of cluster scores above 0. The authors suggested that the approach could potentially be extended to other disease states and immunological phenotypes. While some public TCRs were present in many individuals, most TCR sequences turned up only very rarely across donors. The validation cohort had no HLA typing available for a later analysis, so co-occurrence within that cohort was assessed over all 120 or so repertoires. In vitro tests confirmed that a few of the cytomegalovirus-associated TCR beta chains recognize cytomegalovirus antigens.

The donors belonged to the validation cohort of approximately 130 subjects, which was separate from the approximately 700-subject first cohort. Turning to this clone: There is no known antigen for this receptor. No base quality information exists; no much larger clone differs at one position.

CDR1 MNHEY and CDR2 SVGAGI are derived from the germline V gene. Taken from cysteine to phenylalanine, the CDR3 has 15 residues. Kept here is only the CDR3 DNA, which spans 45 bases and is read in frame from base 1. Cut back by 6 bases and 4 bases, the V and J ends lie 16 bases apart. The library was made by the immunoSEQ multiplex PCR assay. In the source study's methods: To diagnose cytomegalovirus status from the catalog of TCR beta chain sequences, a statistical classification framework was built. Drawn from immuneACCESS, this table holds only the in-frame rearrangements with V and J called that TCRdb kept. Clones are partly lost; checked studies trace under half to an unresolved V gene and leave the rest unexplained. V and J calls and clone size are those listed in that table; D and trimming were worked out from the DNA. Counted in this sample were under 200,000 clones; about 88% of them appeared once. The biggest ten clones account for around 2.1% of the sample.

Input material: PBMCs. The receptor was derived from a woman aged 18-30 years in good health and CMV-seronegative. The chain was built from TRBV6-5 and TRBJ2-1, and possibly TRBD2, on 6 matching bases. The DNA sequence reads TGTGCCAGCAGCGCCGGGACTTCCCCGTACAATGAGCAGTTCTTC. Its amino acids are CASSAGTSPYNEQFF.